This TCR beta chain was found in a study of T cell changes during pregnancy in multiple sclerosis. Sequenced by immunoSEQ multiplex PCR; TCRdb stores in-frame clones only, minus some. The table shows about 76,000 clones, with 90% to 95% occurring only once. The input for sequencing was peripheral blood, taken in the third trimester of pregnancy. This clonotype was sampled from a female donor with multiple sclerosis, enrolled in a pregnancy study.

CDR3 sequence reads: CASSPHYEQYF. CDR3 DNA sequence: TGTGCCAGCAGCCCCCATTACGAGCAGTACTTC. J is TRBJ2-7 and V is TRBV5-8; D unclear. CDR3 length: 11 amino acids. Trimming shortened V by 4 bases and J by 4 bases, and 6 bases separated the two germline ends. Germline CDR1 reads SGHTS; CDR2 reads YDEGEE.